These 20 T cell receptor beta chains share one sample of origin, sequenced in a study of T cells after posttransplantation cyclophosphamide. Repertoires were generated with immunoSEQ multiplex PCR, while TCRdb's copy carries only in-frame clones and drops some. The sample yields just over 25,000 clones, without any singletons. The sequencing input was PBMCs. The receptors originated from a man in his forties or fifties in good health, CMV-negative, and a related stem cell transplant donor.

The table lists this clone with many counts. This chain links TRBV5-1 with TRBJ2-3; 8 nucleotides align to TRBD1. V lost 5 bases and J lost 0; bases outside the gene matches: 2. Germline-derived CDR1 and CDR2 are SGHRS and YFSETQ. CDR3 length equals 14 residues. The CDR3 region is CASRTGVSTDTQYF. Written as DNA, the CDR3 is TGCGCCAGCAGGACAGGGGTTAGCACAGATACGCAGTATTTT.

This clone occurred many times. The CDR3 nucleotides are TGTGCCAGCATTACAGAGCAGAATTCACCCCTCCACTTT. It specifies CASITEQNSPLHF. V and J are TRBV2 and TRBJ1-6; no clear D. Trimming shortened V by 7 bases and J by 7 bases, and 11 bases separated the two germline ends. The CDR3 contains 13 residues. Looked up from germline, CDR1 is SNHLY and CDR2 is FYNNEI.

This clone was counted many times. The chain recombines TRBV2 with TRBJ1-1, with 8 bases matching TRBD1. CDR3 length: 14 residues. The V gene's germline CDR1 is SNHLY and CDR2 FYNNEI. J gave up 4 bases and V 4 bases, and 5 bases lay outside the gene matches. The CDR3 reads CASSAATGVTEAFF. CDR3 bases: TGTGCCAGCAGTGCGGCGACAGGGGTCACTGAAGCTTTCTTT.

Only a few counts were recorded for this clone. Just one base apart from a much larger clone, this may be a read error. V gene TRBV2 combines with J gene TRBJ2-3; TRBD1 matches at 11 bases. Germline lookup yields CDR1 SNHLY and CDR2 FYNNEI. This CDR3 has 15 residues. The CDR3 DNA follows: TGTGTCAGCAGTGCGGGACAGGGGGGAACAGATACGCAGTATTTT. This encodes CVSSAGQGGTDTQYF.

This clone was seen many times. The rearrangement joins TRBV29-1 to TRBJ2-7, with 7 bases lining up with TRBD1. The trim removed 4 bases at V and 5 bases at J, leaving 11 bases unmatched. There are 14 residues in the CDR3. Germline lookup yields CDR1 SQVTM and CDR2 ANQGSEA. The CDR3 here is CSVAPRQGPDEQYF. As DNA, the CDR3 is TGCAGCGTTGCCCCTAGACAGGGACCAGACGAGCAGTACTTC.

This clone was observed at least ten times. This rearrangement joins TRBV19 to TRBJ2-4; 7 positions agree with TRBD2. V lost 7 bases, J lost 5 bases, and 5 bases stayed unmatched. The CDR3 is 13 amino acids. Germline lookup yields CDR1 LNHDA and CDR2 SQIVND (reference sequence). CDR3 sequence reads: CASTAGVQNIQYF. The CDR3 DNA reads as TGTGCCAGTACCGCGGGGGTCCAAAACATTCAGTACTTC.

At least ten counts were recorded for this clone. The J gene is TRBJ1-1, the V gene TRBV7-3; the match to TRBD1 covers 9 bases. Germline CDR1 SGHTA, CDR2 FQGTGA. Losses at the gene ends were 3 bases for V and 6 bases for J; bases not matched to a gene: 5. There are 14 residues in the CDR3. The chain's CDR3 is CASSLGTGRSEAFF. CDR3 in DNA: TGTGCCAGCAGCTTGGGGACAGGGAGGTCTGAAGCTTTCTTT. Together with reference TRBV7-3 and TRBJ1-1, the CDR3 gives the full variable domain: GAGVSQTPSNKVTEKGKYVELRCDPISGHTALYWYRQSLGQGPEFLIYFQGTGAADDSGLPNDRFFAVRPEGSVSTLKIQRTERGDSAVYLCASSLGTGRSEAFFGQGTRLTVV.

There are many counts of this clone. This chain uses TRBV7-2 with TRBJ1-4; D is unclear. The CDR3 sequence is 13 residues long. V lost 3 bases and J 6 bases, leaving 8 bases between the germline ends. The germline V gene encodes CDR1 SGHTA and CDR2 FQGNSA. CDR3 amino acids: CASSFFGDEKLFF. The CDR3 DNA reads as TGTGCCAGCAGCTTCTTCGGGGATGAAAAACTGTTTTTT.

This clone occurred many times. The gene calls are TRBV10-2 and TRBJ2-7; 13 bases map to TRBD2. Germline V gene sequence: CDR1 WSHSY, CDR2 SAAADI. J was trimmed by 6 bases and V by 6 bases; bases with no gene match: 2. The CDR3 totals 13 residues. The CDR3 DNA is TGCGCCAGCAGACTAGCGGGGGGGCCCGAGCAGTACTTC. Its protein product is CASRLAGGPEQYF.

This clone occurred many times. The chain is built from TRBV2 and TRBJ1-1, with D perhaps TRBD1 (5 bases). V shed 5 bases and J shed 8 bases, with 12 bases lying between them. Germline lookup yields CDR1 SNHLY and CDR2 FYNNEI. This CDR3 has 12 amino acids. CDR3 in amino acids: CASSKGGVEAFF. CDR3 nucleotides: TGTGCCAGCAGTAAGGGAGGGGTGGAAGCTTTCTTT.

This clone was seen ten or more times. This chain's CDR3 is CASSPRDRADEQFF. The CDR3 DNA sequence: TGTGCCAGCAGCCCCCGGGACAGGGCGGATGAGCAGTTCTTC. The V gene is TRBV7-8, the J gene TRBJ2-1, with 9 bases that match TRBD1. The CDR3 spans 14 residues. V shed 5 bases and J 8 bases; nucleotides not matched to a gene: 7. Germline V gene lookup returns CDR1 SGHVS and CDR2 FQNEAQ.

At least ten counts were recorded for this clone. This rearrangement joins TRBV21-1 to TRBJ2-3; TRBD1 is the table's D call, not checked against the DNA. TRBV21-1 is listed as a pseudogene. The CDR3 is 17 residues long. The CDR3 bases are TGTGCCAGCAGCCCTAGCCCGACAGGGGAATGGCGGGATACGCAGTATTTT. It encodes CASSPSPTGEWRDTQYF.

The sample holds many counts of this clone. V gene TRBV19 combines with J gene TRBJ1-2, with D unresolved. The germline V and J ends were trimmed by 2 bases and 2 bases, with 15 bases remaining between them. The V gene's germline CDR1 is LNHDA and CDR2 SQIVND (reference sequence). This CDR3 region has 16 residues. CDR3 region: CASSIHPRADNYGYTF. Here the CDR3 DNA reads TGTGCCAGTAGTATACACCCGCGGGCAGACAACTATGGCTACACCTTC.

This clone was recorded many times. Here the CDR3 DNA reads TGTGCCAGCAGCTACAGCTTCCGCAGCTCCTACAATGAGCAGTTCTTC. Translating gives CASSYSFRSSYNEQFF. This chain joins TRBV7-3 and TRBJ2-1; no reliable D call. CDR1 and CDR2 from the germline V gene are SGHTA and FQGTGA. V was clipped by 4 bases and J by 0 bases, with 13 bases between them. The length of the CDR3 is 16 residues.

There are many counts of this clone. The rearrangement joins TRBV14 to TRBJ1-6; D gene unclear. Per the germline V gene, CDR1 is SGHDN and CDR2 is FVKESK. This CDR3 spans 14 amino acids. V was trimmed by 5 bases and J by 7 bases, leaving 12 bases between them. This chain's CDR3 is CASSSRIWNSPLHF. In DNA, the CDR3 is TGTGCCAGCAGCAGCAGGATTTGGAATTCACCCCTCCACTTT.

There are many counts of this clone. Germline and junction disagree at one end, which may indicate a read error. This chain links TRBV5-6 with TRBJ2-7; a possible D gene is TRBD1 (6 bases). The CDR3 is made up of 12 amino acids. The V gene's germline CDR1 is SGHDT and CDR2 YYEEEE. Here the CDR3 reads CASSLGGGLGPF. The CDR3 DNA reads as TGTGCCAGCAGCCTTGGTGGGGGCCTAGGTCCCTTC.

This clone came up many times. The CDR3 coding sequence is TGTGCCAGCAGCCCCCTGGACAGGGTGGTTGGCTACACCTTC. This sequence encodes CASSPLDRVVGYTF. The gene calls are TRBV7-6 and TRBJ1-2, with 8 positions matching TRBD1. Looked up from germline, CDR1 is SGHVS and CDR2 is FNYEAQ. The junction had 9 bases not matched to a gene; V was cut back by 5 bases and J by 7 bases. This CDR3 is 14 amino acids long. Combining the CDR3 with reference TRBV7-6 and TRBJ1-2 gives the whole variable domain GAGVSQSPRYKVTKRGQDVALRCDPISGHVSLYWYRQALGQGPEFLTYFNYEAQQDKSGLPNDRFSAERPEGSISTLTIQRTEQRDSAMYRCASSPLDRVVGYTFGSGTRLTVV.

This clone was observed at least ten times. V gene TRBV28 combines with J gene TRBJ1-2; tentative D call: TRBD1 (6 bases). Germline assignment: CDR1 MDHEN and CDR2 SYDVKM. This CDR3 has 16 residues. V lost 5 bases to trimming and J lost 7 bases, with 23 bases between them. CDR3 region: CASSPEWGGLGGGYTF. In DNA, the CDR3 is TGTGCCAGCAGTCCCGAATGGGGGGGCTTAGGGGGTGGCTACACCTTC.

This clone was picked up many times. The rearrangement joins TRBV29-1 to TRBJ2-2; 9 bases map to TRBD1. The J segment lost 6 bases and the V segment lost 7 bases, leaving 6 bases of the junction unmatched. CDR3 length equals 13 residues. Germline values: CDR1 SQVTM, CDR2 ANQGSEA. CDR3 protein: CSALTGGAGELFF. The CDR3 nucleotides are TGCAGCGCCTTGACAGGGGGGGCCGGGGAGCTGTTTTTT.

This clone was observed many times. This rearrangement joins TRBV19 to TRBJ2-1; a possible D gene is TRBD2 (6 bases). Between the trimmed V and J ends, which lost 10 bases and 4 bases, there was a span of 14 bases. The CDR3 has 13 residues. The germline V gene has CDR1 LNHDA and CDR2 SQIVND (reference sequence). CDR3 bases: TGTGCCACGGGGGTGCCCCTTTACAATGAGCAGTTCTTC. It translates to CATGVPLYNEQFF.